The 7 T cell receptor beta chains reported below all come from one sample, sequenced in a study of shared clonotypes between healthy human individuals. TCRdb's copy holds only in-frame clones and misses some; the assay was immunoSEQ multiplex PCR. The top ten hold 1.5% to 2% of the sample, which has more than 2 million clones, just under 95% seen once. Selected positively for CCR7 and CD45RO-negative, naive CD8 cells excluded terminally differentiated effector memory CD45RA+ cells. The sample consisted of naive CD8+ T cells from PBMCs. The receptors stem from a man aged 18-30 years in good health. Some clones in this sample may be carry-over from other donors' samples.

This chain uses TRBV2 with TRBJ2-1, with 8 bases fitting TRBD1. The CDR3 has 15 residues. The germline CDR1 and CDR2 sequences are SNHLY and FYNNEI. The junction had 11 bases not matched to a gene; V was cut back by 6 bases and J by 7 bases. As DNA, the CDR3 is TGTGCCAGCAGGGCCGGGACAGGTGCATTTAATGAGCAGTTCTTC. Its protein product is CASRAGTGAFNEQFF.

V and J are TRBV27 and TRBJ1-2; D unclear. The germline gives CDR1 MNHEY, CDR2 SMNVEV (reference sequence). This CDR3 spans 13 amino acids. Trimming took 7 bases from V and 2 from J, leaving 11 bases between them. CDR3 in DNA: TGTGCCAGCATGGGGTCCCCCAACTATGGCTACACCTTC. Protein product: CASMGSPNYGYTF.

With respect to this clone: The sample carries other DNA sequences with the same CDR3. This sequence joins TRBV7-6 and TRBJ2-3; 7 bases map to TRBD2. The trim removed 2 bases at V and 0 bases at J, leaving 2 bases unmatched. Germline CDR1 is SGHVS and CDR2 is FNYEAQ. CDR3 length: 15 amino acids. The CDR3 here is CASSLLAVSTDTQYF. In nucleotides, the CDR3 is TGTGCCAGCAGCTTACTAGCGGTGAGCACAGATACGCAGTATTTT.

This clone has just one count. Other nucleotide sequences in the sample specify the same CDR3. This chain uses TRBV5-4 with TRBJ2-7; 7 bases are shared with TRBD1. The CDR3 totals 13 residues. Trimming at V came to 2 bases and at J to 3 bases, leaving 2 bases not matched to a gene. Germline V CDR1 and CDR2: SGHNT, YYREEE (reference sequence). In DNA, the CDR3 is TGTGCCAGCAGCTTCCGGGACAGCTACGAGCAGTACTTC. It specifies CASSFRDSYEQYF.

J is TRBJ2-7 and V is TRBV5-8; D is undetermined. The CDR3 length is 12 residues. The germline V gene has CDR1 SGHTS and CDR2 YDEGEE. V was shortened by 4 bases and J by 5 bases, with 10 bases between the two germline ends. The CDR3 DNA reads as TGTGCCAGCAGCCATCTACGGGACGAGCAGTACTTC. Its protein is CASSHLRDEQYF.

The V call is TRBV28, the J call TRBJ2-7, with D unresolved. Per germline, CDR1 MDHEN and CDR2 SYDVKM. The V end lost 2 bases, the J end lost 6 bases, and 14 bases lay between the germline ends. CDR3 length: 14 residues. The DNA of the CDR3 is TGTGCCAGCAGTTTACGGCGGACCCCCAGCGAGCAGTACTTC. Amino acids: CASSLRRTPSEQYF.

This sequence joins TRBV29-1 and TRBJ2-2, with 7 bases matching TRBD2. With V trimmed by 7 bases and J by 7 bases, 3 bases remained unmatched. The germline V gene has CDR1 SQVTM and CDR2 ANQGSEA. The CDR3 loop spans 11 amino acids. Here the CDR3 reads CSAGGLGELFF. The CDR3 nucleotides read TGCAGCGCGGGGGGACTCGGGGAGCTGTTTTTT.